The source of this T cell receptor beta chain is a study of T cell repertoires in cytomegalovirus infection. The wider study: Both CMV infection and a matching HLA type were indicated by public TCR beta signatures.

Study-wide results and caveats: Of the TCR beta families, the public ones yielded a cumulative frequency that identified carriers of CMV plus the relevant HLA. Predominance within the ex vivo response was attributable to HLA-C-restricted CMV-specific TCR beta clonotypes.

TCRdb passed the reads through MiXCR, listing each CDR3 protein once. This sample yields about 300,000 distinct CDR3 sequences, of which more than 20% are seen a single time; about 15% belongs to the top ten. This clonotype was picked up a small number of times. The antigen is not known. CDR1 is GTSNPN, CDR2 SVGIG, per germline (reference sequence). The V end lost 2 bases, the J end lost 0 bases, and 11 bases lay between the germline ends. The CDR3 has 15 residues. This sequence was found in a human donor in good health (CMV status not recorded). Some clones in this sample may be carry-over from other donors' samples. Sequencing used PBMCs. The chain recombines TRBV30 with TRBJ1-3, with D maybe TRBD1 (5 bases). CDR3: CAWSFSQVSGNTIYF. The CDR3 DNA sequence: TGTGCCTGGAGTTTCTCACAGGTCTCTGGAAACACCATATATTTT. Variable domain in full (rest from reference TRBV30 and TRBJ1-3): SQTIHQWPATLVQPVGSPLSLECTVEGTSNPNLYWYRQAAGRGLQLLFYSVGIGQISSEVPQNLSASRPQDRQFILSSKKLLLSDSGFYLCAWSFSQVSGNTIYFGEGSWLTVV.